The 22 T cell receptor beta chains reported below all come from one sample, sequenced in a study of blood T cell repertoires in COVID-19. Sequencing was performed with immunoSEQ multiplex PCR; in TCRdb, only in-frame clones are kept and a portion is missing. The data contain 300,000 or so clones, about 87% of them singletons. Sequencing was performed on peripheral blood. These TCRs come from a woman aged 45 to 65 who had recovered from COVID-19.

The chain is built from TRBV4-2 and TRBJ1-4; no definite D call. The CDR3 consists of 11 residues. The germline V and J ends were trimmed by 4 bases and 15 bases, with 12 bases remaining between them. Germline CDR1 LGHNA, CDR2 YNFKEQ. The CDR3: CASSLQARLFF. CDR3 coding DNA: TGTGCCAGCAGCCTTCAGGCGCGCTTGTTTTTT.

This clone was detected a few times. The chain employs TRBV7-2 and TRBJ2-1; weak D call: TRBD2 (5 bases). The V end was cut by 1 base, the J end by 9 bases, with 13 bases between. The CDR3 runs 14 residues. Germline assignment: CDR1 SGHTA and CDR2 FQGNSA. The CDR3 is CASSLVLLAAEQFF. As DNA, the CDR3 is TGTGCCAGCAGCTTAGTCCTCCTAGCCGCTGAGCAGTTCTTC.

This chain connects TRBV7-2 to TRBJ2-1; D gene ambiguous. From germline, CDR1 is SGHTA and CDR2 FQGNSA. V shed 6 bases and J shed 12 bases, with 12 bases lying between them. The CDR3 totals 11 residues. CDR3 DNA: TGTGCCAGCAGTTCAGGTCTTCTGCAGTTCTTC. Protein sequence: CASSSGLLQFF. The entire variable domain, with the rest obtained from reference TRBV7-2 and TRBJ2-1, is as follows: GAGVSQSPSNKVTEKGKDVELRCDPISGHTALYWYRQSLGQGLEFLIYFQGNSAPDKSGLPSDRFSAERTGGSVSTLTIQRTQQEDSAVYLCASSSGLLQFFGPGTRLTVL.

This chain connects TRBV24-1 to TRBJ2-1; 8 bases align to TRBD2. The CDR3 totals 16 residues. The germline V gene has CDR1 KGHDR and CDR2 SFDVKD. Trimming removed 3 bases from V and 8 bases from J; junction bases left unmatched: 11. CDR3 in amino acids: CATSDGTGLVKDEQFF. CDR3 nucleotides: TGTGCCACCAGTGATGGAACGGGACTAGTTAAGGATGAGCAGTTCTTC.

The J gene is TRBJ1-1, the V gene TRBV9, with D maybe TRBD1 (5 bases). Looked up from germline, CDR1 is SGDLS and CDR2 is YYNGEE. The CDR3 runs 14 residues. V lost 1 base, J lost 4 bases, and 11 bases lay in between. This CDR3 reads CASSVSGGSTEAFF. CDR3 DNA sequence: TGTGCCAGCAGCGTATCGGGGGGGAGCACTGAAGCTTTCTTT. Looking up the rest from reference TRBV9 and TRBJ1-1 gives the full variable domain: DSGVTQTPKHLITATGQRVTLRCSPRSGDLSVYWYQQSLDQGLQFLIQYYNGEERAKGNILERFSAQQFPDLHSELNLSSLELGDSALYFCASSVSGGSTEAFFGQGTRLTVV.

The V gene is TRBV28, the J gene TRBJ1-2, with 9 bases matching TRBD1. The CDR3 length is 16 residues. The V gene end was trimmed by 4 bases and the J gene end by 3 bases; junction bases not matched to a gene: 9. Germline loops: CDR1 MDHEN, CDR2 SYDVKM. CDR3 in DNA: TGTGCCAGCAGTTCGGGACAGGGCCTGACGGACTATGGCTACACCTTC. Its protein product is CASSSGQGLTDYGYTF.

This chain joins TRBV24-1 and TRBJ1-1; 11 bases map to TRBD1. The germline V gene has CDR1 KGHDR and CDR2 SFDVKD. This CDR3 has 14 amino acids. V was pared by 5 bases and J by 10 bases, with 8 bases of the junction left unmatched. The CDR3 bases are TGTGCCACCAGTGTCCTAGGACAGGGGGCGGGAGCTTTCTTT. Translating it yields CATSVLGQGAGAFF.

The chain has TRBV30 and TRBJ1-4; D may be TRBD1 (6 bases). The CDR3 is 12 residues long. V lost 4 bases and J 4 bases, leaving 7 bases between the germline ends. Germline values: CDR1 GTSNPN, CDR2 SVGIG (reference sequence). CDR3 coding DNA: TGTGCCTGGAACAGGGATAATGAAAAACTGTTTTTT. It specifies CAWNRDNEKLFF.

The gene calls are TRBV6-1 and TRBJ2-2; 10 bases match TRBD2. The CDR3 runs 16 residues. The V and J ends lost 3 bases and 4 bases, in that order; junction bases with no gene match: 5. CDR1 MNHNS and CDR2 SASEGT come from the germline V gene. The CDR3 sequence is CASSDGLAGVTGELFF. In DNA, the CDR3 is TGTGCCAGCAGTGATGGGCTAGCGGGAGTCACCGGGGAGCTGTTTTTT.

The V call is TRBV27, the J call TRBJ2-5, with 9 nucleotides matching TRBD1. J gave up 3 bases and V 5 bases, and 10 bases lay outside the gene matches. This CDR3 region has 16 residues. Per germline, CDR1 MNHEY and CDR2 SMNVEV (reference sequence). The chain's CDR3 is CASSPLGGTGKETQYF. The CDR3 DNA follows: TGTGCCAGCAGTCCCCTCGGCGGGACAGGGAAAGAGACCCAGTACTTC.

The chain combines TRBV5-4 with TRBJ2-1, with 11 bases lining up with TRBD2. Trimming removed 2 bases from V and 6 bases from J; junction bases left unmatched: 10. Germline V CDR1 and CDR2: SGHNT, YYREEE (reference sequence). This CDR3 comprises 17 residues. The CDR3 spells CASSFLAGGQTPNEQFF. Written as DNA, the CDR3 is TGTGCCAGCAGCTTTTTAGCGGGGGGGCAGACGCCCAATGAGCAGTTCTTC.

This clone was found once. The V and J genes are TRBV9 and TRBJ1-1, with a tentative D call TRBD1 (5 bases). Trimming pared 2 bases from V and 2 bases from J, leaving 10 bases between. The CDR3 has 14 amino acids. CDR1 and CDR2 from the germline V gene are SGDLS and YYNGEE. DNA of the CDR3: TGTGCCAGCAGCGTCGCAGGGTTTAACACTGAAGCTTTCTTT. Its translation: CASSVAGFNTEAFF.

In this sample, this clone turned up once. The chain employs TRBV3-1 (or the pseudogene TRBV3-2) and TRBJ2-5; 8 positions agree with TRBD2. The V gene end was trimmed by 4 bases and the J gene end by 5 bases; junction bases not matched to a gene: 12. The CDR3 has 16 residues. The germline V gene encodes CDR1 LGHDT and CDR2 YNNKEL (reference sequence). The CDR3 here is CASSPWGAGAGETQYF. Here the CDR3 DNA reads TGTGCCAGCAGCCCATGGGGAGCGGGAGCAGGGGAGACCCAGTACTTC.

The table lists this clone with a count of one. The chain's CDR3 is CASLAGGNTGELFF. The CDR3, as DNA: TGCGCCAGCTTAGCGGGGGGGAACACCGGGGAGCTGTTTTTT. J is TRBJ2-2 and V is TRBV10-2, with TRBD2 matching 10 bases. The CDR3 spans 14 residues. CDR1 and CDR2 from the germline V gene are WSHSY and SAAADI. V lost 8 bases to trimming and J lost 1 base; unmatched junction nucleotides: 1.

In its sample, this clone was seen once. The chain carries TRBV30 and TRBJ1-2; no reliable D call. This CDR3 is built from 16 residues. The germline V gene has CDR1 GTSNPN and CDR2 SVGIG (reference sequence). With 3 bases removed from V and 2 bases from J, the gap between germline ends came to 19 bases. The CDR3 spells CAWSDLLRGENYGYTF. CDR3 nucleotide sequence: TGTGCCTGGAGCGACCTATTGCGCGGGGAGAACTATGGCTACACCTTC.

This chain uses TRBV5-6 with TRBJ1-1; D gene ambiguous. CDR3 length: 15 residues. Trimming shortened V by 4 bases and J by 6 bases, and 19 bases separated the two germline ends. In germline, CDR1 is SGHDT, CDR2 YYEEEE. CDR3 coding DNA: TGTGCCAGCAGCACCGGTCCTTACTTGGAGGCTGAAGCTTTCTTT. Translation gives CASSTGPYLEAEAFF.

A single count supports this clone. The chain links TRBV6-5 to TRBJ1-6; tentatively, D is TRBD1 (5 bases). Trimming cost V 0 bases and J 7 bases, with 13 bases left between them. CDR1 is MNHEY, CDR2 SVGAGI, per germline. This CDR3 comprises 16 residues. The CDR3 bases are TGTGCCAGCAGTTACTCGAGACAGTCACCGAATTCACCCCTCCACTTT. Protein sequence: CASSYSRQSPNSPLHF.

The chain joins TRBV7-8 to TRBJ2-5, with 12 bases fitting TRBD1. Germline V lookup: CDR1 SGHVS, CDR2 FQNEAQ. This CDR3 is built from 15 residues. V trimming: 4 bases; J trimming: 5 bases; junction bases outside the gene matches: 5. The CDR3 nucleotides are TGTGCCAGCAGCTACGGGACAGGGGGCGTGGAGACCCAGTACTTC. Translated: CASSYGTGGVETQYF.

V and J are TRBV6-2 or TRBV6-3 and TRBJ2-5; TRBD2 is a possible D gene (6 bases). This CDR3 has 11 amino acids. Germline-derived CDR1 and CDR2 are MNHEY and SVGEGT. The V end was cut by 5 bases, the J end by 9 bases, with 10 bases between. DNA of the CDR3: TGTGCCAGCAGTCGCCCGGGGGCCCAGTACTTC. Amino acid sequence: CASSRPGAQYF.

The V and J genes are TRBV7-9 and TRBJ2-7; 9 nucleotides agree with TRBD1. V shed 4 bases and J 2 bases; nucleotides not matched to a gene: 3. Germline V gene lookup returns CDR1 SEHNR and CDR2 FQNEAQ (reference sequence). The CDR3 is made up of 14 amino acids. The CDR3 region is CASSSGTGTYEQYF. The DNA for the CDR3 is TGTGCCAGCAGCTCCGGGACAGGGACCTACGAGCAGTACTTC.

The chain is built from TRBV29-1 and TRBJ1-4; TRBD1 matches 8 bases. Germline lookup yields CDR1 SQVTM and CDR2 ANQGSEA. The CDR3 runs 14 residues. V lost 4 bases and J lost 7; bases outside the gene matches: 8. The CDR3 nucleotides are TGCAGCGTTGTGGCCGGACAGGGCGCTGAAAAACTGTTTTTT. This codes for CSVVAGQGAEKLFF.

A single count supports this clone. The CDR3 DNA sequence: TGTGCCAGCTCACCACATCGTGTACTCTATATTTACTTC. Its protein product is CASSPHRVLYIYF. V gene TRBV18 combines with J gene TRBJ2-4; no clear D. The CDR3 totals 13 residues. V lost 1 base and J 16 bases, leaving 17 bases between the germline ends. The germline CDR1 and CDR2 sequences are KGHSH and LQKENI.